One and the same sample provided the 16 T cell receptor beta chains below, sequenced in a study of blood T cell repertoires in COVID-19. The protocol was immunoSEQ multiplex PCR, while the TCRdb copy is restricted to in-frame clones and leaves out a portion. The sample contains around 170,000 clones, approximately 80% of which appear only once. The sample comprised peripheral blood. The receptors stem from a woman aged 60-75 years with acute or convalescent COVID-19.

This clone was counted once. DNA of the CDR3: TGCAGCGTTGAACTCAGGGGGTATCCCGGGGAGCTGTTTTTT. Translating it yields CSVELRGYPGELFF. The chain uses TRBV29-1 and TRBJ2-2; TRBD1 matches at 7 bases. J gave up 6 bases and V 2 bases, and 6 bases lay outside the gene matches. The CDR3 sequence is 14 residues long. Germline V lookup: CDR1 SQVTM, CDR2 ANQGSEA.

This sequence joins TRBV29-1 and TRBJ1-1; TRBD1 matches 9 bases. Germline V gives CDR1 SQVTM, CDR2 ANQGSEA. V lost 6 bases, J lost 1 base, and 9 bases stayed unmatched. The CDR3 is 15 residues long. DNA for the CDR3: TGCAGCGTAGCCCTCGGGACAGGGAAGAACACTGAAGCTTTCTTT. It codes for CSVALGTGKNTEAFF.

This chain connects TRBV24-1 to TRBJ2-3, with 10 bases aligning to TRBD2. V was clipped by 0 bases and J by 6 bases; unmatched bases: 5. The CDR3 extends over 16 amino acids. CDR1 is KGHDR and CDR2 is SFDVKD in the germline V gene. CDR3 amino acids: CATSDLVAGGTDTQYF. CDR3 sequence (DNA): TGTGCCACCAGTGATTTGGTAGCGGGGGGTACGGATACGCAGTATTTT.

V and J are TRBV28 and TRBJ1-5; D uncertain. V dropped 4 bases and J dropped 2 bases, with 6 bases sitting between them. This CDR3 is 13 amino acids long. Germline assignment: CDR1 MDHEN and CDR2 SYDVKM. CDR3 loop: CASSSLGNQPQHF. The CDR3 DNA reads as TGTGCCAGCAGTTCCCTTGGCAATCAGCCCCAGCATTTT.

The rearrangement links TRBV5-5 to TRBJ1-2, with TRBD1 as a possible D gene (5 bases). The germline gives CDR1 SGHKS, CDR2 YYEKEE (reference sequence). The CDR3 has 18 residues. V dropped 3 bases and J dropped 4 bases, with 25 bases sitting between them. The CDR3: CASSSVLHTGLPVYGYTF. CDR3 in DNA: TGTGCCAGCAGCTCCGTCCTCCACACAGGCCTTCCCGTCTATGGCTACACCTTC.

The chain links TRBV9 to TRBJ2-3, with TRBD2 matching 7 bases. The CDR3 sequence is 16 residues long. Germline CDR1 reads SGDLS; CDR2 reads YYNGEE. V was pared by 2 bases and J by 2 bases, with 8 bases of the junction left unmatched. Here the CDR3 reads CASSVLASGLTDTQYF. In DNA, the CDR3 is TGTGCCAGCAGCGTTCTGGCTAGCGGACTCACAGATACGCAGTATTTT.

The chain recombines TRBV6-5 with TRBJ2-3, with 7 positions matching TRBD1. The CDR3 is made up of 15 amino acids. V lost 7 bases to trimming and J lost 1 base; unmatched junction nucleotides: 8. CDR1 and CDR2 (germline): MNHEY, SVGAGI. Here the CDR3 reads CASTLTGAGTDTQYF. For the CDR3, the DNA is TGTGCCAGCACTCTTACAGGGGCAGGCACAGATACGCAGTATTTT.

This chain connects TRBV6-5 to TRBJ1-6, with 7 bases identical to TRBD1. The CDR3 extends over 16 amino acids. V gave up 0 bases and J gave up 6 bases; unmatched junction bases: 5. Germline V CDR1 and CDR2: MNHEY, SVGAGI. The CDR3, as DNA: TGTGCCAGCAGTTACTCGAGGGACAGTACTAATTCACCCCTCCACTTT. As protein: CASSYSRDSTNSPLHF.

CDR3 in amino acids: CASKAPPGGSYNEQFF. The CDR3 DNA reads TGTGCCAGCAAGGCCCCCCCCGGGGGCTCCTACAATGAGCAGTTCTTC. The chain is built from TRBV11-2 and TRBJ2-1, with D perhaps TRBD2 (6 bases). V shed 7 bases and J shed 0 bases, with 16 bases lying between them. This CDR3 is 16 amino acids long. CDR1 is SGHAT, CDR2 FQNNGV, per germline.

V usage is TRBV10-3 and J usage is TRBJ1-2; D perhaps matches TRBD1 (6 bases). Germline V CDR1 and CDR2: ENHRY, SYGVKD. Trimming stripped 3 bases from V and 4 bases from J, with 21 bases between. This CDR3 spans 17 amino acids. The DNA of the CDR3 is TGTGCCATCAGTGATGGGGGGGCTGGGGGCAAGGGCTATGGCTACACCTTC. Translating it yields CAISDGGAGGKGYGYTF.

This chain uses TRBV4-3 with TRBJ2-3; possible D gene TRBD2, 6 bases. Germline V lookup: CDR1 LGHNA, CDR2 YSLEER. Between the trimmed V and J ends, which lost 3 bases and 3 bases, there was a span of 19 bases. The CDR3 has 17 amino acids. The CDR3 sequence is CASSQAEGSHRTDTQYF. In DNA, the CDR3 is TGCGCCAGCAGCCAGGCGGAGGGGTCCCATCGGACAGATACGCAGTATTTT.

The rearrangement joins TRBV6-1 to TRBJ1-3, with 7 bases that match TRBD1. V lost 3 bases to trimming and J lost 2 bases; unmatched junction nucleotides: 7. The CDR3 contains 16 residues. Per the germline V gene, CDR1 is MNHNS and CDR2 is SASEGT. The CDR3 bases are TGTGCCAGCAGTGACCCTGACAGGGTAGCTGGAAACACCATATATTTT. Protein: CASSDPDRVAGNTIYF.

The rearrangement links TRBV24-1 to TRBJ1-1, with a tentative D call TRBD1 (5 bases). This CDR3 region has 15 residues. Trimming stripped 1 base from V and 1 base from J, with 9 bases between. Germline V lookup: CDR1 KGHDR, CDR2 SFDVKD. The CDR3 here is CATSDFRQGNTEAFF. In DNA, the CDR3 is TGTGCCACCAGTGATTTCCGGCAGGGGAACACTGAAGCTTTCTTT.

The chain employs TRBV19 and TRBJ1-5; possible D gene TRBD1, 5 bases. Trimming removed 5 bases at V and 2 bases at J, with 13 bases between. The CDR3 length is 15 residues. Germline V gene lookup returns CDR1 LNHDA and CDR2 SQIVND (reference sequence). The CDR3 loop is CASSDVGRGNQPQHF. The DNA of the CDR3 is TGTGCCAGTAGTGATGTCGGCAGGGGCAATCAGCCCCAGCATTTT.

This sequence joins TRBV13 and TRBJ1-6, with no clear D. The CDR3 is 16 amino acids. V lost 2 bases, J lost 3 bases, and 11 bases lay in between. Germline CDR1 reads PRHDT; CDR2 reads FYEKMQ (reference sequence). The CDR3 spells CASSLSGSVYNSPLHF. CDR3 bases: TGTGCCAGCAGCTTATCCGGCAGCGTCTATAATTCACCCCTCCACTTT. Based on the CDR3 plus reference TRBV13 and TRBJ1-6, the full variable domain is AAGVIQSPRHLIKEKRETATLKCYPIPRHDTVYWYQQGPGQDPQFLISFYEKMQSDKGSIPDRFSAQQFSDYHSELNMSSLELGDSALYFCASSLSGSVYNSPLHFGNGTRLTVT.

At least ten counts were recorded for this clone. The chain uses TRBV30 and TRBJ2-7, with TRBD1 identical over 9 bases. The CDR3 totals 14 residues. Germline-derived CDR1 and CDR2 are GTSNPN and SVGIG (reference sequence). Unmatched junction bases numbered 10, after V lost 3 bases and J lost 7 bases. CDR3 nucleotide sequence: TGTGCCTGGAGCCGGGACAGGGTGGTAGGGGAGCAGTACTTC. Translated: CAWSRDRVVGEQYF.